The rows below give T cell receptor beta chains drawn from one sample of a study of cytomegalovirus exposure and HLA in healthy donors. Method: immunoSEQ multiplex PCR; TCRdb's copy keeps in-frame clones and lacks some. The sample holds around 150,000 clones, around 88% seen once. The sequencing sample was made of PBMCs. The receptors shown here come from a young woman in good health and CMV-seronegative. CDR3s include the opening cysteine and the closing phenylalanine or tryptophan. The order of the fields is V gene, J gene, CDR3 protein.

V gene: TRBV6-1
J gene: TRBJ1-3
CDR3 protein: CASSEPQGFNGNTIYF

V gene: TRBV5-1
J gene: TRBJ2-3
CDR3 protein: CASSLEWTSGFVGTQYF

V gene: TRBV19
J gene: TRBJ2-7
CDR3 protein: CASTQSYPYEQYF

V gene: TRBV7-9
J gene: TRBJ2-4
CDR3 protein: CASSLNGENIQYF

V gene: TRBV11-1
J gene: TRBJ1-2
CDR3 protein: CASSKTSYGYTF

V gene: TRBV19
J gene: TRBJ2-1
CDR3 protein: CASSIPVNEQFF

V gene: TRBV6-1
J gene: TRBJ1-3
CDR3 protein: CASSEGSSGNTIYF

V gene: TRBV18
J gene: TRBJ2-6
CDR3 protein: CASSPDPGQGKSGANVLTF

V gene: TRBV10-3
J gene: TRBJ2-5
CDR3 protein: CAIGGGDLETQYF

V gene: TRBV2
J gene: TRBJ2-7
CDR3 protein: CASLRGQRRDYEQYF

V gene: TRBV18
J gene: TRBJ1-5
CDR3 protein: CASSPGTGGNQPQHF

V gene: TRBV29-1
J gene: TRBJ2-7
CDR3 protein: CSVPGQSYEQYF

V gene: TRBV7-7
J gene: TRBJ2-5
CDR3 protein: CASSLQAGVQETQYF

V gene: TRBV15
J gene: TRBJ2-3
CDR3 protein: CATSRDSGARVDTQYF

V gene: TRBV19
J gene: TRBJ1-1
CDR3 protein: CASSTNRDLNTEAFF

V gene: TRBV21-1
J gene: TRBJ2-2
CDR3 protein: CASSRDRVVNTGELFF

V gene: TRBV29-1
J gene: TRBJ1-1
CDR3 protein: CSVAYGRREAFF

V gene: TRBV18
J gene: TRBJ2-7
CDR3 protein: CASSPPGASGRVQYF

V gene: TRBV28
J gene: TRBJ1-1
CDR3 protein: CASSPTGTGTTEAFF

V gene: TRBV7-9
J gene: TRBJ1-4
CDR3 protein: CASSSGQGATNEKLFF

V gene: TRBV10-2
J gene: TRBJ1-5
CDR3 protein: CASSEGTGGNQPQHF

V gene: TRBV9
J gene: TRBJ1-2
CDR3 protein: CASSKPGDREDPYGYTF

V gene: TRBV19
J gene: TRBJ1-5
CDR3 protein: CASRNAPGSNQPQHF

V gene: TRBV5-6
J gene: TRBJ1-2
CDR3 protein: CASSLGQGEGYGYTF

V gene: TRBV7-9
J gene: TRBJ2-7
CDR3 protein: CASSLGGSEQYF

V gene: TRBV20-1
J gene: TRBJ2-1
CDR3 protein: CSASWAEVQFF